This TCR beta chain is drawn from a study of control samples from healthy donors and cancer patients. Germline values: CDR1 SQVTM, CDR2 ANQGSEA. The germline V and J ends were trimmed by 7 bases and 1 base, with 10 bases remaining between them. The CDR3 runs 12 residues. About this clone itself: At the DNA level, this CDR3 is encoded by other sequences in the same sample as well.

This table comes from immunoSEQ multiplex PCR, and its TCRdb copy is limited to in-frame clones, with some not included. The sample lists roughly 200,000 clones; about 93% were seen once. The sample comprised blood. The source of this sequence is a man aged 50 or older in good health. The chain uses TRBV29-1 and TRBJ1-1, with D perhaps TRBD1 (6 bases). CDR3 sequence: CSALTGNTEAFF. DNA for the CDR3: TGCAGCGCCTTGACAGGGAACACTGAAGCTTTCTTT.